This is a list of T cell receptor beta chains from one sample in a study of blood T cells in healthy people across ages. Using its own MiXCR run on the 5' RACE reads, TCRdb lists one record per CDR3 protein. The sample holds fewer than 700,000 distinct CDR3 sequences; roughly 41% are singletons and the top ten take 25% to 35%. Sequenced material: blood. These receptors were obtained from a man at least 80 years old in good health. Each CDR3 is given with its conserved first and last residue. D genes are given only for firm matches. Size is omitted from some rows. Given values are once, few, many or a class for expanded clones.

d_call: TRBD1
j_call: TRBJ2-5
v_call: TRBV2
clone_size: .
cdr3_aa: CASSEEGDRGLQETQYF
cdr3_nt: TGTGCCAGCAGTGAAGAAGGGGACAGGGGGCTCCAAGAGACCCAGTACTTC

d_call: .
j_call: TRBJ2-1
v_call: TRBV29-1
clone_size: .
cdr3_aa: CSGGDSHQETQFF
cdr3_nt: TGCAGCGGGGGGGACAGCCACCAAGAGACCCAGTTCTTC

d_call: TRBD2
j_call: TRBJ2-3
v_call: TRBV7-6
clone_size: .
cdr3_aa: CASSLEVAGATQYF
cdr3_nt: TGTGCCAGCAGTCTAGAGGTAGCGGGTGCTACGCAGTATTTT

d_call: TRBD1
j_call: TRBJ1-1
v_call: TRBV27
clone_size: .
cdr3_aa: CASSFLGQGASEAFF
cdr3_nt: TGTGCCAGCAGTTTTCTGGGACAGGGGGCCTCTGAAGCTTTCTTT

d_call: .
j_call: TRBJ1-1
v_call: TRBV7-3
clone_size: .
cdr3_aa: CASSTGAATEAFF
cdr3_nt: TGTGCCAGCAGCACGGGGGCGGCCACTGAAGCTTTCTTT

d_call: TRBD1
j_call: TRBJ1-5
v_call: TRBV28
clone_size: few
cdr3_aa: CASSLAGQLNQPQHF
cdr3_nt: TGTGCCAGCAGTTTGGCGGGACAGCTTAATCAGCCCCAGCATTTT

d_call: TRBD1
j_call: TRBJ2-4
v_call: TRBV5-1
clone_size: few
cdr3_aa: CASSLGGQGFEEQYF
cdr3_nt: TGCGCCAGCAGCTTGGGTGGACAGGGATTTGAGGAGCAGTACTTC

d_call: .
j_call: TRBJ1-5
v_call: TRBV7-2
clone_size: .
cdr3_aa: CASSFQGYNQPQHF
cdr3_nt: TGTGCCAGCAGCTTTCAGGGGTACAATCAGCCCCAGCATTTT

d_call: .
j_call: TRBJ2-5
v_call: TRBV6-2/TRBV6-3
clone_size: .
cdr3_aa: CASSYSKVAEQYF
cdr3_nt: TGTGCCAGCAGTTACTCGAAGGTCGCAGAGCAGTACTTC

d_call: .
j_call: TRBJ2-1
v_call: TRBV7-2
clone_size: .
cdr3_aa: CASSLSGLTDNGQFF
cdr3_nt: TGTGCCAGCAGTTTATCAGGACTAACCGACAATGGGCAGTTCTTC

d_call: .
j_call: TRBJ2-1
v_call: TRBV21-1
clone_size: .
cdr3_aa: CTSTSRGDRSYNEQFF
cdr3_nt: TGTACCAGCACCTCAAGGGGGGACAGGTCCTACAATGAGCAGTTCTTC

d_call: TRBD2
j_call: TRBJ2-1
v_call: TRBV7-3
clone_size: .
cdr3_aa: CASSLGRRGLAGAYNEQFF
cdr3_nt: TGTGCCAGCAGCTTAGGGAGGCGCGGACTAGCGGGGGCCTACAATGAGCAGTTCTTC

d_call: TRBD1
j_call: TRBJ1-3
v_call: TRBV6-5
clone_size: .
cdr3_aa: CASSRQGPGNTIYF
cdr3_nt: TGTGCCAGCAGTCGACAGGGCCCTGGAAACACCATATATTTT

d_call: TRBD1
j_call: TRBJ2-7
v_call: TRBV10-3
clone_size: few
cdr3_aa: CAISEDRGAYEQYF
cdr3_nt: TGTGCCATCAGTGAAGACAGGGGGGCCTACGAGCAGTACTTC

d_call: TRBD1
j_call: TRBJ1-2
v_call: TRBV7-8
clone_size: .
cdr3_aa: CASSLRGQTTYGYTF
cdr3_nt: TGTGCCAGCAGCTTAAGGGGACAGACCACCTATGGCTACACCTTC

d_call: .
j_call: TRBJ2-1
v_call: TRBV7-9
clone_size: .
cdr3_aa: CASSGTGRGSGYNERFF
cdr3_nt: TGTGCCAGCAGCGGCACGGGCCGGGGGTCGGGGTACAATGAGCGGTTCTTC

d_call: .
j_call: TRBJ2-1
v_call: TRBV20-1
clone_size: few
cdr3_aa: CSARVFGGRYFNEQFF
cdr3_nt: TGCAGTGCTAGGGTCTTCGGGGGACGTTATTTCAATGAGCAGTTCTTC

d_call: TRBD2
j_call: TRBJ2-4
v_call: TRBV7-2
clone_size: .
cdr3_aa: CASSLRTSGSPALAKNIQYF
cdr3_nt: TGTGCCAGCAGCCTAAGGACTAGCGGGAGCCCAGCCCTAGCCAAAAACATTCAGTACTTC

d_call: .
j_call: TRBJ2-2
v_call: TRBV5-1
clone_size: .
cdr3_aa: CASSLGRIDTGELFF
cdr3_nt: TGCGCCAGCAGCCTAGGTAGGATCGACACCGGGGAGCTGTTTTTT

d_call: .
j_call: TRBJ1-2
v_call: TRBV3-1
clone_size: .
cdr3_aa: CASSQGGGFGGYTF
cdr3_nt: TGTGCCAGCAGCCAAGGGGGTGGTTTCGGCGGCTACACCTTC

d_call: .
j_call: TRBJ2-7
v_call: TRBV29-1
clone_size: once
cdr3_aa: CSVAEGPYEQYF
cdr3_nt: TGCAGCGTTGCCGAGGGTCCTTACGAGCAGTACTTC

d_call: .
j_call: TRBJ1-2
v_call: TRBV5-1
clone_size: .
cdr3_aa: CASSRGAIYGYTF
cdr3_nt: TGCGCCAGCAGCCGGGGGGCAATCTATGGCTACACCTTC

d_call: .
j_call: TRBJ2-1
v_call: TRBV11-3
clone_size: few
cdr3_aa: CASSPEGAREQFF
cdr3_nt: TGTGCCAGCAGCCCGGAAGGGGCCAGGGAGCAGTTCTTC

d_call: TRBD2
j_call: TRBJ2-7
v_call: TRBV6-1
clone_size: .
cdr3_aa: CASTDGTSLLYEQYF
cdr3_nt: TGTGCCAGCACAGACGGGACTAGTCTTCTCTACGAGCAGTACTTC

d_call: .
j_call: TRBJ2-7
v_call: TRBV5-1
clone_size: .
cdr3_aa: CASSLAYGSHEQYF
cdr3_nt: TGCGCCAGCAGCTTGGCTTACGGGAGCCACGAGCAGTACTTC

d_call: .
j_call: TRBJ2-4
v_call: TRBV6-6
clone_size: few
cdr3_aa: CASSPHLNRVENIQYF
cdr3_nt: TGTGCCAGCAGTCCCCATTTGAACAGGGTTGAAAACATTCAGTACTTC

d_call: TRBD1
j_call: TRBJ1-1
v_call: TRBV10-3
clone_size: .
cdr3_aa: CAIGRQGGDTEAFF
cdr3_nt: TGTGCCATCGGAAGACAGGGGGGCGACACTGAAGCTTTCTTT

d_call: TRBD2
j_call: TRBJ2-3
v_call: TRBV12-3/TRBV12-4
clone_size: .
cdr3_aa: CASNSGRGDTQYF
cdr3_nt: TGTGCCAGCAACTCCGGGCGGGGGGATACACAGTATTTT

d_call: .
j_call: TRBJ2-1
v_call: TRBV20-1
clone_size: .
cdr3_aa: CSARIDHPNEQFF
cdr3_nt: TGCAGTGCTAGAATAGACCATCCCAATGAGCAGTTCTTC

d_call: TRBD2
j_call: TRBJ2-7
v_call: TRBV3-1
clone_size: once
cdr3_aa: CASSGGRATYNEQYF
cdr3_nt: TGTGCCAGCAGCGGCGGGAGGGCCACCTACAATGAGCAGTACTTC

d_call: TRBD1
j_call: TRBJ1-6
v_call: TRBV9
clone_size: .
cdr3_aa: CASSETGTGSRRYNSPLHF
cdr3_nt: TGTGCCAGCAGCGAAACCGGGACAGGGTCCCGTCGGTATAATTCACCCCTCCACTTT

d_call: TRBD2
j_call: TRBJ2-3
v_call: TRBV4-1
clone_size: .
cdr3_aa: CASSQEAQRGAADTQYF
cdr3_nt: TGCGCCAGCAGCCAAGAAGCACAGCGGGGGGCGGCAGATACGCAGTATTTT

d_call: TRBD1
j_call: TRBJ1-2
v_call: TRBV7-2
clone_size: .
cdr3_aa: CASSLQLTGTGTNYGYTF
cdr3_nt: TGTGCCAGCAGCCTTCAATTGACTGGGACAGGCACGAACTATGGCTACACCTTC

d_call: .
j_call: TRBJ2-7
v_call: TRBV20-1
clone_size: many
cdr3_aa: CSARDGKWNSYEQYF
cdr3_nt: TGCAGTGCTAGAGATGGGAAGTGGAACTCCTACGAGCAGTACTTC

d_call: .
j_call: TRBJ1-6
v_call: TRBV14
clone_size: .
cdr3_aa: CASSLKFNSPLHF
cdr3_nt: TGTGCCAGCAGTTTAAAATTTAATTCACCCCTCCACTTT

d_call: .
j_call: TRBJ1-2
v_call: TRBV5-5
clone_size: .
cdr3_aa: CATTVGGARGYTF
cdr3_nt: TGTGCCACCACGGTCGGGGGGGCGAGGGGCTACACCTTC

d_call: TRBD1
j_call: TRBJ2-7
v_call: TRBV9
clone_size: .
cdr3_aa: CASSADGTGVFIDEQYF
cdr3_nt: TGTGCCAGCAGCGCCGACGGGACAGGGGTTTTTATCGATGAGCAGTACTTC

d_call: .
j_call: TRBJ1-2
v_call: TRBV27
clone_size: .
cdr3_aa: CASSFYGTNYGYTF
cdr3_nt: TGTGCCAGCAGTTTTTACGGGACGAACTATGGCTACACCTTC

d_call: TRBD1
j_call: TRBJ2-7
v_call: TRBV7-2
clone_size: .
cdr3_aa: CASSLEGQGIYEQYF
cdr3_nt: TGTGCCAGCAGCTTAGAGGGACAGGGTATCTATGAGCAGTACTTC

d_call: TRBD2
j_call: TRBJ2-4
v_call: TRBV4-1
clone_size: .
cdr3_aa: CASSQGAGGAPSGRALHEQYF
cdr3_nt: TGCGCCAGCAGCCAAGGAGCCGGCGGGGCACCGAGCGGGAGGGCCTTGCATGAGCAGTACTTC

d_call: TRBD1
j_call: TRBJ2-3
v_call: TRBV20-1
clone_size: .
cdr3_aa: CSARDGTGIKHTQYF
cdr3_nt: TGCAGTGCTAGAGATGGGACAGGAATTAAGCATACGCAGTATTTT

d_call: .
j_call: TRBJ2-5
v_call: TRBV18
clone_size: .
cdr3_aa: CASSPRHSQETQYF
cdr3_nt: TGTGCCAGCTCACCCAGGCACAGTCAAGAGACCCAGTACTTC

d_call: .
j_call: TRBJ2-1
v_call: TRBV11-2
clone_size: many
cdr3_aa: CASSPTGRYEQFF
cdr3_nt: TGTGCCAGCAGCCCAACAGGGCGTTATGAGCAGTTCTTC

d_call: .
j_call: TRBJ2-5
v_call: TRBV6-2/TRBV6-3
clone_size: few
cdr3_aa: CASSPGVVRYQETQYF
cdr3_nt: TGTGCCAGCAGTCCCGGGGTAGTAAGGTACCAAGAGACCCAGTACTTC

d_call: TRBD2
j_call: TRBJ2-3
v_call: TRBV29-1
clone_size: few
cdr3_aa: CSAVGTSGQEASTDTQYF
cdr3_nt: TGCAGCGCCGTAGGGACTAGCGGGCAAGAAGCTAGCACAGATACGCAGTATTTT

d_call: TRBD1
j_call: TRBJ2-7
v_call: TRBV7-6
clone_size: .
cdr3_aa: CASSQGTGGFYEQYF
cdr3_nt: TGTGCCAGCAGCCAGGGGACAGGGGGCTTTTACGAGCAGTACTTC

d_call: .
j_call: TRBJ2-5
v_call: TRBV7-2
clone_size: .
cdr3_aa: CACSQGRWGGALQETQYF
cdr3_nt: TGTGCCTGCAGCCAAGGCCGTTGGGGGGGGGCTCTCCAAGAGACCCAGTACTTC

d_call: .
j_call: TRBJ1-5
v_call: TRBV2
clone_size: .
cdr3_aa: CASSADAVNQPQHF
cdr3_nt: TGTGCCAGCAGTGCCGACGCGGTAAATCAGCCCCAGCATTTT

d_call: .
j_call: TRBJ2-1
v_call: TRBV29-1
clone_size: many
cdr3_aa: CSGGLGQLGEQFF
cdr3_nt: TGCAGCGGCGGACTAGGACAGTTGGGTGAGCAGTTCTTC

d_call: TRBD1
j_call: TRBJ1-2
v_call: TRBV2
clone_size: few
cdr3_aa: CADGGQGDGYTF
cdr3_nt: TGTGCCGATGGGGGACAGGGCGATGGCTACACCTTC

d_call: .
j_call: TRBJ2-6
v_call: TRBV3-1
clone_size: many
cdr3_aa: CASSHTGFGANVLTF
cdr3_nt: TGTGCCAGCAGCCACACAGGGTTTGGGGCCAACGTCCTGACTTTC

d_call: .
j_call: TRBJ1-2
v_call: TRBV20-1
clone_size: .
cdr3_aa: CSATHIYGYTF
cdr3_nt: TGCAGTGCTACGCACATCTATGGCTACACCTTC

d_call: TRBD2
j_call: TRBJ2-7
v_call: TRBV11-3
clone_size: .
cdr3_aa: CASSLASTSDKQYF
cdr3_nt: TGTGCCAGCAGCTTAGCCAGTACTAGCGACAAGCAGTACTTC

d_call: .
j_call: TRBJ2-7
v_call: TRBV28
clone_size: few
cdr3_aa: CASSLLIGTIDEQYF
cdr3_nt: TGTGCCAGCAGTTTATTAATCGGGACAATCGACGAGCAGTACTTC

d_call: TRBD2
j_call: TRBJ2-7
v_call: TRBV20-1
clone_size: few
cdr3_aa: CSARVSGGNEQYF
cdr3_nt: TGCAGTGCTAGAGTGTCGGGAGGTAACGAGCAGTACTTC